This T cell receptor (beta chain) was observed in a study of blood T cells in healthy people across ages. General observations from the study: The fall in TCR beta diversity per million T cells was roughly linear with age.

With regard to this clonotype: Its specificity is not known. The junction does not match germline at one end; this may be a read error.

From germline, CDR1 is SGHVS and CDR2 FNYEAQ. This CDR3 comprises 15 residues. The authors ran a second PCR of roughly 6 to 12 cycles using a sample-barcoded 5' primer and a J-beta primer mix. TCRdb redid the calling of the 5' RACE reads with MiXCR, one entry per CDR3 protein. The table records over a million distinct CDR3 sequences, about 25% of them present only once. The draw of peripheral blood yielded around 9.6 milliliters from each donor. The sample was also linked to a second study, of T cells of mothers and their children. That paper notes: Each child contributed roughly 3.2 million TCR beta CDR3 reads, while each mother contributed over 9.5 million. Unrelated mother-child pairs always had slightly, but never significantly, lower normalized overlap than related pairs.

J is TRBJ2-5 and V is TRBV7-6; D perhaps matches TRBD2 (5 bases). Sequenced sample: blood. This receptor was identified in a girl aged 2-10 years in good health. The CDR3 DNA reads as TGTGCTAGCAGCTTGGATGTGCGGGCCCCAGAGACCCAGTACTTC. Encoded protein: CASSLDVRAPETQYF.